This T cell receptor beta chain comes out of a study of blood T cell repertoires in COVID-19. The CDR3 spans 16 residues. V was pared by 0 bases and J by 3 bases, with 15 bases between. CDR1 and CDR2 (germline): SGHVS, FQNEAQ. Repertoires were generated with immunoSEQ multiplex PCR, while TCRdb's copy carries only in-frame clones and drops some. Among 250,000 to 300,000 clones listed, around 86% were seen once. In its sample, this clone was seen a few times. The chain carries TRBV7-8 and TRBJ2-7; a possible D gene is TRBD2 (6 bases). The sequence was collected from a woman in her fifties or sixties with active or convalescent COVID-19. Sequencing was carried out using peripheral blood. The CDR3 spells CASSLAPRDSSYEQYF. As DNA, the CDR3 is TGTGCCAGCAGCTTAGCGCCCAGGGACTCGAGCTACGAGCAGTACTTC.